Sequencing of this T cell receptor (beta chain) was carried out in a study of T-cell memory formation after mild COVID-19. Notes on the study in general: There were some responding clones in pre-infection memory, which suggested that cross-reactive memory had joined. The study found balanced CD4/CD8 in clones contracting day 15 to 85 and a CD4+ lean in later expanders. Shrinking CD4+ clones were chiefly CM and EM; CD8+ ones were chiefly EMRA.

A word on this clonotype: No antigen is known for it.

After 5'RACE with constant-segment primers, TCR alpha and TCR beta cDNA libraries carrying sample barcodes and UMIs were obtained. Each CDR3 protein is one row after TCRdb ran MiXCR on the 5' RACE reads. Seen here are hundreds of thousands of distinct CDR3 sequences, under 25% observed once, and the top ten hold over 10%. Trimming cost V 5 bases and J 2 bases, with 15 bases left between them. This CDR3 spans 14 amino acids. The germline V gene has CDR1 DFQATT and CDR2 SNEGSKA (reference sequence). The sequence came from an adult woman who had mild COVID-19 (a few samples of this study predate the infection). Cell type and time point are not known. V usage is TRBV20-1 and J usage is TRBJ1-2, with D tentatively TRBD1 (6 bases). Sequenced material: PBMCs or a T cell subset sorted from them (not recorded which). The CDR3 protein is CSAGFPGQNYGYTF. The DNA for the CDR3 is TGCAGTGCTGGATTTCCGGGACAAAACTATGGCTACACCTTC.